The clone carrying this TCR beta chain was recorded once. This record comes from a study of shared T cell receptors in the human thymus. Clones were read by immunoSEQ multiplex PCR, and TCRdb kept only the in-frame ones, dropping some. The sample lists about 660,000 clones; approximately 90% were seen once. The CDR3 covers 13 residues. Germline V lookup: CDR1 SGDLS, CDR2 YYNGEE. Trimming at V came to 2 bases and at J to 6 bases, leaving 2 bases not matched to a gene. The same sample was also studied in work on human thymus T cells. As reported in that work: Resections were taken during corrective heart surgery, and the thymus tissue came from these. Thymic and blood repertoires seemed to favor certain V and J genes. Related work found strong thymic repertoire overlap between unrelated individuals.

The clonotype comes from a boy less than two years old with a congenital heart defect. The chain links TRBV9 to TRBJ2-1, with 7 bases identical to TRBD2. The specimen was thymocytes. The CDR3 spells CASSVGTTNEQFF. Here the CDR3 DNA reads TGTGCCAGCAGCGTTGGGACTACCAATGAGCAGTTCTTC. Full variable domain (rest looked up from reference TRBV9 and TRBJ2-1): DSGVTQTPKHLITATGQRVTLRCSPRSGDLSVYWYQQSLDQGLQFLIQYYNGEERAKGNILERFSAQQFPDLHSELNLSSLELGDSALYFCASSVGTTNEQFFGPGTRLTVL.